A selection of T cell receptor beta chains follows, all from one sample in a study of PD-1 blockade in classical Hodgkin lymphoma. Generated by immunoSEQ multiplex PCR, the TCRdb table keeps only in-frame clones and is missing some. In the table there are 90,000 to 95,000 clones, roughly 89% of which are singletons. The source material was peripheral blood mononuclear cells (PBMCs), sampled before the second cycle of nivolumab. The receptors derive from a human donor with classical Hodgkin lymphoma. The CDR3 runs from the conserved cysteine through the conserved F or W. A D gene is named only where the DNA matches it firmly. The size of a clone is reported for some rows only, either as once, few or many, or as a class for expanded clones.

j_call | d_call | v_call | clone_size | cdr3_nt | cdr3_aa
TRBJ2-4 | . | TRBV6-1 | . | TGTGCCAGGCAAGCTCCGGGACCGTGGGAAAACATTCAGTACTTC | CARQAPGPWENIQYF
TRBJ2-5 | . | TRBV29-1 | . | TGCAGCGTTGTGAGAGGACAAGAGACCCAGTACTTC | CSVVRGQETQYF
TRBJ2-7 | TRBD2 | TRBV27 | . | TGTGCCAGCAGTTCATACCTGGGACTAGCGGGGACCTACGAGCAGTACTTC | CASSSYLGLAGTYEQYF
TRBJ2-7 | TRBD1 | TRBV29-1 | . | TGCAGCGTTGTGGTATTGGGACAGGGCTACGAGCAGTACTTC | CSVVVLGQGYEQYF
TRBJ1-5 | . | TRBV5-6 | once | TGTGCCAGCAGCCACGAAAATCAGCCCCAGCATTTT | CASSHENQPQHF
TRBJ2-6 | . | TRBV6-7 | . | TGTGCCAGCAGTTACTGGGACACTCCATCCTCTGGGGCCAACGTCCTGACTTTC | CASSYWDTPSSGANVLTF
TRBJ2-1 | . | TRBV7-2 | once | TGTGCCAGCAGCTTTTGGACTACCACTTACAATGAGCAGTTCTTC | CASSFWTTTYNEQFF
TRBJ2-7 | . | TRBV21-1 | . | TGTGCCAGCAGCGCTTGGATACGGAGACTGGCATACGAGCAGTACTTC | CASSAWIRRLAYEQYF
TRBJ2-7 | TRBD2 | TRBV11-2 | . | TGTGCCAGCAGCTTAGACCTCCTGGCGGGGGGGATTTACGAGCAGTACTTC | CASSLDLLAGGIYEQYF
TRBJ2-7 | . | TRBV6-1 | . | TGTGCCAGCAGTGAAGGGTCTCTAGGAGAGCAGTACTTC | CASSEGSLGEQYF
TRBJ2-1 | . | TRBV28 | . | TGTGCCAGCAGTTCGGGTCGGCCTAGCTCCTACAATGAGCAGTTCTTC | CASSSGRPSSYNEQFF
TRBJ2-1 | . | TRBV27 | few | TGTGCCAGCAGTGTTACCGGGACCCCAAACCATCTAAGCTCCTACAATGAGCAGTTCTTC | CASSVTGTPNHLSSYNEQFF
TRBJ2-7 | TRBD1 | TRBV6-1 | once | TGTGCCAGCAGTGACCTTGGGACAGCATCTTACCACGAGCAGTACTTC | CASSDLGTASYHEQYF
TRBJ2-2 | TRBD1 | TRBV5-1 | . | TGCGCCAGCAGCTTGGATACACGGACAGGTTTGAAGGGGTCGTTTTTT | CASSLDTRTGLKGSFF
TRBJ1-5 | . | TRBV7-8 | few | TGTGCCAGCAGCTTAGGGGTTTGGCAGCCCCAGCATTTT | CASSLGVWQPQHF
TRBJ2-7 | . | TRBV2 | . | TGTGCCAGCAGTGACCGTTTGGACTCCTACGAGCAGTACTTC | CASSDRLDSYEQYF
TRBJ1-6 | TRBD1 | TRBV7-2 | . | TGTGCCAGCAGCTTCCTACCGGGACAGGTGAATTCACCCCTCCACTTT | CASSFLPGQVNSPLHF
TRBJ2-1 | TRBD2 | TRBV15 | . | TGTGCCACCAGCAGAGTCGGGACTAGTCATACCAATGAGCAGTTCTTC | CATSRVGTSHTNEQFF
TRBJ1-5 | . | TRBV2 | . | TGTGCCAGCAGTGAGGCTTGGACAGCCGACAATCAGCCCCAGCATTTT | CASSEAWTADNQPQHF
TRBJ2-5 | TRBD1 | TRBV5-1 | . | TGCGCCAGCAGCTTGGCCACGACAGGGGAGAGTGAGACCCAGTACTTC | CASSLATTGESETQYF
TRBJ2-7 | . | TRBV27 | . | TGTGCCAGCGGACCGTCGGGACCCGACTACGAGCAGTACTTC | CASGPSGPDYEQYF
TRBJ1-6 | TRBD1 | TRBV7-9 | few | TGTGCCAGCCTGGACAGGGGTAATTCACCCCTCCACTTT | CASLDRGNSPLHF
TRBJ2-5 | TRBD2 | TRBV6-1 | . | TGTGCCAGCAGTGATCCCGGACTAGTGGAAGAGACCCAGTACTTC | CASSDPGLVEETQYF
TRBJ2-1 | . | TRBV7-9 | . | TGTGCCAGCAGCCATTCATTGGCTAGCGACAGTCCTTTCTACAATGAGCAGTTCTTC | CASSHSLASDSPFYNEQFF
TRBJ2-7 | . | TRBV21-1 | once | TGTGCCAGCAGTCTCAATCCCCGGACTAGCAGGAACGAGCAGTACTTC | CASSLNPRTSRNEQYF
TRBJ2-7 | . | TRBV5-4 | once | TGTGCCAGCAGCTTGGTCCAGGGGGGCGAGCAGTACTTC | CASSLVQGGEQYF
TRBJ2-7 | TRBD1 | TRBV30 | . | TGTGCCTGGAGTCCCCCTTTTGACAGGGGGAATATAGCGCCCAATAGACCCTACGAGCAGTACTTC | CAWSPPFDRGNIAPNRPYEQYF
TRBJ1-5 | TRBD1 | TRBV7-4 | . | TGTGCCAGCAGCTTAGACAGGGGACAGCCCCAGCATTTT | CASSLDRGQPQHF
TRBJ2-1 | . | TRBV19 | . | TGTGCCAGTAGTATAGATTTTGGTGAGCAGTTCTTC | CASSIDFGEQFF
TRBJ2-2 | . | TRBV5-4 | . | TGTGCCAGCAGCTTGAAGGGGGTAGGGACCGGGGAGCTGTTTTTT | CASSLKGVGTGELFF
TRBJ2-3 | . | TRBV10-1 | . | TGCGCCAGCAGTGAGACAGTAGATACGCAGTATTTT | CASSETVDTQYF
TRBJ2-3 | . | TRBV9 | . | TGTGCCAGCAGCGTAGGTACAGAACCCACAGATACGCAGTATTTT | CASSVGTEPTDTQYF
TRBJ2-3 | TRBD2 | TRBV2 | . | TGTGCCAGCAGTACGGGACTAGCGGGGGGGCCAGGCACAGATACGCAGTATTTT | CASSTGLAGGPGTDTQYF
TRBJ2-3 | . | TRBV6-1 | . | TGTGCCAGCAAAATCGACAGGAGTAAGACAGATACGCAGTATTTT | CASKIDRSKTDTQYF
TRBJ2-7 | TRBD1 | TRBV7-6 | . | TGTGCCAGCAGCACCGGCCCAGGGGGTGTTGGGGAGCAGTACTTC | CASSTGPGGVGEQYF
TRBJ2-6 | . | TRBV7-9 | . | TGTGCCAGCAGCTTCTCGGGATCTGGGGCCAACGTCCTGACTTTC | CASSFSGSGANVLTF
TRBJ2-1 | TRBD2 | TRBV28 | . | TGTGCCAGCAGTTTATCCGGACTAGCGGGAGGCAATGAGCAGTTCTTC | CASSLSGLAGGNEQFF
TRBJ2-7 | . | TRBV13 | . | TGTGCCAGCAGCTCCGGGACTCGTTTGGATAGCTCCTACGAGCAGTACTTC | CASSSGTRLDSSYEQYF
TRBJ2-3 | . | TRBV30 | . | TGTGCCTGGAGTGTACAGGTCAGAGGGGTTACGCAGTATTTT | CAWSVQVRGVTQYF
TRBJ2-5 | . | TRBV5-1 | once | TGCGCCAGCAGCTTCAATGGCAGACAAGAGACCCAGTACTTC | CASSFNGRQETQYF
TRBJ2-7 | TRBD1 | TRBV14 | few | TGTGCCAGCAGCCACCGGGACAGGCCTCGCTCCTACGAGCAGTACTTC | CASSHRDRPRSYEQYF
TRBJ2-7 | TRBD1 | TRBV27 | . | TGTGCCAGCGCCACGACAGGGGGAACTTACGAGCAGTACTTC | CASATTGGTYEQYF
TRBJ2-7 | . | TRBV6-6 | . | TGTGCCAGCAGCCCTTACGACGGGAACTCCTACGAGCAGTACTTC | CASSPYDGNSYEQYF
TRBJ2-5 | . | TRBV6-5 | once | TGTGCCAGCAGTCTAGGAGAGACCCAGTACTTC | CASSLGETQYF
TRBJ2-7 | TRBD1 | TRBV28 | once | TGTGCCATCGAGGGGGCAGGAGCCTACGAGCAGTACTTC | CAIEGAGAYEQYF
TRBJ2-1 | TRBD2 | TRBV11-3 | . | TGTGCCAGCAGCCCCCGAGGGCCGAGGAGCGGGATGGGAAATGAGCAGTTCTTC | CASSPRGPRSGMGNEQFF
TRBJ2-1 | . | TRBV11-2 | . | TGTGCCAGCCCCGAGGGCAATGAGCAGTTCTTC | CASPEGNEQFF
TRBJ1-2 | . | TRBV29-1 | few | TGCAGCGTCGGCTATGGCTACACCTTC | CSVGYGYTF
TRBJ2-6 | . | TRBV5-6 | . | TGTGCCAGCAGCTTGGATGGCGTTTCTGGGGCCAACGTCCTGACTTTC | CASSLDGVSGANVLTF
TRBJ2-1 | . | TRBV27 | . | TGTGCCAGCAGTTTGGAGGGCCCGCCCCGATACAATGAGCAGTTCTTC | CASSLEGPPRYNEQFF
TRBJ2-5 | . | TRBV5-1 | . | TGCGCCAGCAGCTTGGGAGGGACGCACCAAGAGACCCAGTACTTC | CASSLGGTHQETQYF
TRBJ2-3 | . | TRBV13 | . | TGTGCCAGCAGTGGAGGCCGGGACTGGGTAAACGCAGATACGCAGTATTTT | CASSGGRDWVNADTQYF
TRBJ1-2 | TRBD1 | TRBV12-5 | . | TGTGCTAGTGGTTTCTTGACAGGGGGCGGGAGAAACTATGGCTACACCTTC | CASGFLTGGGRNYGYTF
TRBJ2-3 | TRBD2 | TRBV6-6 | . | TGTGCCAGCAGCAAACTAGCGGGGGGCTTATCAGATACGCAGTATTTT | CASSKLAGGLSDTQYF
TRBJ2-7 | . | TRBV27 | . | TGTGCCAGCAGTTTAACGTGGGATCCCCGCTCCTACGAGCAGTACTTC | CASSLTWDPRSYEQYF
TRBJ2-1 | TRBD1 | TRBV4-1 | . | TGCGCCAGCAGCCAAGAGAGGGACAGGGGGCTCGATGAGCAGTTCTTC | CASSQERDRGLDEQFF